This T cell receptor (beta chain) comes out of a study of blood T cell repertoires in COVID-19. TCRdb's copy holds only in-frame clones and misses some; the assay was immunoSEQ multiplex PCR. The sample holds just over 85,000 clones; approximately 90% are singletons and the top ten take 8% to 10%. CDR1 and CDR2 from the germline V gene are LGHDT and YNNKEL (reference sequence). Trimming took 0 bases from V and 7 from J, leaving 13 bases between them. The CDR3 totals 15 residues. The source material was peripheral blood. This rearrangement joins TRBV3-1 (or the pseudogene TRBV3-2) to TRBJ1-5, with D tentatively TRBD1 (5 bases). This clonotype originated in a man in his forties or fifties with acute or convalescent COVID-19. The CDR3 loop reads CASSQDHAGGQPQHF. The DNA for the CDR3 is TGTGCCAGCAGCCAAGATCACGCGGGGGGACAGCCCCAGCATTTT.